The 30 T cell receptor beta chains below come from one sample, sequenced in a study of blood T cell repertoires in COVID-19. Using immunoSEQ multiplex PCR, the repertoire was profiled, and TCRdb retains in-frame clones only, with some absent. The sample contains around 190,000 clones, 84% of which appear only once. The sequencing sample was made of peripheral blood. All receptors come from a human donor in a cohort sampled during active COVID-19.

The chain joins TRBV12-5 to TRBJ2-1, with 10 bases identical to TRBD2. The CDR3 contains 17 residues. V shed 1 base and J 1 base; nucleotides not matched to a gene: 4. Germline CDR1 is LGHNT and CDR2 is FRNRAP. CDR3 coding DNA: TGTGCTAGTGGTTTGGCTGCTAGCGGGGGATCCTACAATGAGCAGTTCTTC. This encodes CASGLAASGGSYNEQFF.

This chain uses TRBV9 with TRBJ1-5; D gene ambiguous. CDR1 is SGDLS, CDR2 YYNGEE, per germline. The V gene lost 0 bases and the J gene lost 7 bases, with 8 bases spanning the gap. CDR3 size: 13 residues. The chain's CDR3 is CASSVGSLQPQHF. CDR3 DNA: TGTGCCAGCAGCGTAGGATCGCTACAGCCCCAGCATTTT.

This chain joins TRBV2 and TRBJ1-1, with D hard to call. V was cut by 7 bases and J by 0 bases, with 9 bases left in between. Germline V lookup: CDR1 SNHLY, CDR2 FYNNEI. The CDR3 totals 13 residues. This chain's CDR3 is CASMGEVNTEAFF. The CDR3 coding sequence is TGTGCCAGCATGGGAGAGGTGAACACTGAAGCTTTCTTT. The full variable domain, its missing parts supplied by reference TRBV2 and TRBJ1-1, is EPEVTQTPSHQVTQMGQEVILRCVPISNHLYFYWYRQILGQKVEFLVSFYNNEISEKSEIFDDQFSVERPDGSNFTLKIRSTKLEDSAMYFCASMGEVNTEAFFGQGTRLTVV.

The chain is built from TRBV19 and TRBJ2-5; 12 bases fit TRBD2. Trimming took 7 bases from V and 5 from J; bases not matched to a gene: 8. Germline CDR1 is LNHDA and CDR2 is SQIVND (reference sequence). The CDR3 is 15 amino acids. This CDR3 is CASTQTSGRGETQYF. The DNA of the CDR3 is TGTGCCAGTACTCAGACTAGCGGGAGAGGGGAGACCCAGTACTTC.

The chain recombines TRBV5-6 with TRBJ1-2; 7 bases are a match to TRBD1. V lost 4 bases and J lost 8; bases outside the gene matches: 8. CDR1 is SGHDT, CDR2 YYEEEE, per germline. This CDR3 region has 13 residues. Here the CDR3 reads CASSMEGGRGYTF. CDR3 nucleotides: TGTGCCAGCAGCATGGAAGGGGGCCGGGGCTACACCTTC.

The chain has TRBV12-3 or TRBV12-4 and TRBJ1-1; weak D call: TRBD1 (6 bases). V was shortened by 6 bases and J by 8 bases, with 13 bases between the two germline ends. The CDR3 spans 12 residues. The CDR3 nucleotides read TGTGCCAGCAGCCCCAAAACAGGGGAAGCTTTCTTT. Protein sequence: CASSPKTGEAFF.

This clone is labeled as medium-sized (0.01 to 0.1%). V is TRBV19 and J is TRBJ2-7; possible D gene TRBD2, 6 bases. Germline V lookup: CDR1 LNHDA, CDR2 SQIVND (reference sequence). This CDR3 contains 15 residues. V was cut by 4 bases and J by 3 bases, with 16 bases left in between. The CDR3 is CASSTGEAGNYEQYF. The DNA for the CDR3 is TGTGCCAGTAGTACCGGGGAGGCGGGTAACTACGAGCAGTACTTC. The full variable domain, its missing parts supplied by reference TRBV19 and TRBJ2-7, is DGGITQSPKYLFRKEGQNVTLSCEQNLNHDAMYWYRQDPGQGLRLIYYSQIVNDFQKGDIAEGYSVSREKKESFPLTVTSAQKNPTAFYLCASSTGEAGNYEQYFGPGTRLTVT.

The V call is TRBV19, the J call TRBJ2-7; a weak D match, TRBD2 (6 bases). Trimming shortened V by 1 base and J by 6 bases, and 10 bases separated the two germline ends. From germline, CDR1 is LNHDA and CDR2 SQIVND (reference sequence). The CDR3 consists of 13 residues. The CDR3 coding sequence is TGTGCCAGTAGTATAGGTCAGGGAGGCGAGCAGTACTTC. Translating gives CASSIGQGGEQYF.

This chain links TRBV2 with TRBJ1-5, with 7 bases identical to TRBD1. Germline trimming cut 5 bases from V and 5 bases from J; bases unmatched to any gene: 3. The CDR3 contains 13 residues. The germline CDR1 and CDR2 sequences are SNHLY and FYNNEI. The CDR3 nucleotides are TGTGCCAGCAGTAACAGGGGATATCAGCCCCAGCATTTT. Its protein is CASSNRGYQPQHF. Drawing the rest from reference TRBV2 and TRBJ1-5, the complete variable domain is EPEVTQTPSHQVTQMGQEVILRCVPISNHLYFYWYRQILGQKVEFLVSFYNNEISEKSEIFDDQFSVERPDGSNFTLKIRSTKLEDSAMYFCASSNRGYQPQHFGDGTRLSIL.

The V call is TRBV28, the J call TRBJ2-7, with D maybe TRBD1 (5 bases). This CDR3 spans 14 amino acids. Per germline, CDR1 MDHEN and CDR2 SYDVKM. V was shortened by 5 bases and J by 1 base, with 12 bases between the two germline ends. The CDR3 here is CASSQRQISYEQYF. The CDR3 region has the DNA TGTGCCAGCAGTCAACGACAGATATCCTACGAGCAGTACTTC.

This chain links TRBV7-9 with TRBJ2-2, with D tentatively TRBD1 (6 bases). The CDR3 is 16 residues long. V lost 5 bases and J 2 bases, leaving 15 bases between the germline ends. Germline V lookup: CDR1 SEHNR, CDR2 FQNEAQ (reference sequence). The CDR3: CASSKDRIGNTGELFF. The CDR3 nucleotides are TGTGCCAGCAGCAAGGACAGAATTGGAAACACCGGGGAGCTGTTTTTT.

V and J are TRBV6-5 and TRBJ2-5; 8 nucleotides match TRBD2. The germline gives CDR1 MNHEY, CDR2 SVGAGI. V trimming: 0 bases; J trimming: 4 bases; junction bases outside the gene matches: 7. The CDR3 contains 16 residues. The CDR3 bases are TGTGCCAGCAGTTACTCGGGCGCGGGAGGTGGAGAGACCCAGTACTTC. Its protein is CASSYSGAGGGETQYF.

This chain links TRBV30 with TRBJ2-3; 8 bases align to TRBD2. CDR1 and CDR2 (germline): GTSNPN, SVGIG (reference sequence). The CDR3 has 15 residues. J was trimmed by 3 bases and V by 2 bases; bases with no gene match: 7. The CDR3 DNA sequence: TGTGCCTGGAGTTATCTAGCGGGTCTTACAGATACGCAGTATTTT. Translating gives CAWSYLAGLTDTQYF.

V gene TRBV7-9 combines with J gene TRBJ2-1; TRBD2 might be the D (6 bases). The V gene lost 5 bases and the J gene lost 4 bases, with 21 bases spanning the gap. The CDR3 loop spans 17 amino acids. Per germline, CDR1 SEHNR and CDR2 FQNEAQ (reference sequence). CDR3 sequence (DNA): TGTGCCAGCAGCCCCCGTGGTGGGCTAGCGCCATACAATGAGCAGTTCTTC. Translating gives CASSPRGGLAPYNEQFF.

This chain uses TRBV27 with TRBJ2-2, with TRBD2 matching over 13 bases. This CDR3 spans 18 amino acids. The V and J ends lost 2 bases and 4 bases, in that order; junction bases with no gene match: 7. Germline V CDR1 and CDR2: MNHEY, SMNVEV (reference sequence). The chain's CDR3 is CASSLGGLAGVGTGELFF. CDR3 nucleotide sequence: TGTGCCAGCAGTTTAGGCGGACTAGCGGGAGTGGGCACCGGGGAGCTGTTTTTT.

The gene calls are TRBV19 and TRBJ1-4; the match to TRBD1 covers 9 bases. There are 14 residues in the CDR3. The V and J ends lost 6 bases and 5 bases, in that order; junction bases with no gene match: 4. In germline, CDR1 is LNHDA, CDR2 SQIVND (reference sequence). The CDR3 DNA follows: TGTGCCAGTAGAACCGGGACAGGGAATGAAAAACTGTTTTTT. Translation gives CASRTGTGNEKLFF.

V is TRBV2 and J is TRBJ2-7, with 8 positions matching TRBD1. Germline V gives CDR1 SNHLY, CDR2 FYNNEI. J lost 3 bases, V lost 6 bases, and 10 bases had no gene match. CDR3 length: 15 amino acids. The CDR3 region is CASRSDRGVNYEQYF. In nucleotides, the CDR3 is TGTGCCAGCAGGTCCGACAGGGGAGTTAACTACGAGCAGTACTTC.

The DNA for the CDR3 is TGTGCCAGCAGACCGGGACAGACAAATTCACCCCTCCACTTT. Its protein is CASRPGQTNSPLHF. The V and J genes are TRBV6-5 and TRBJ1-6, with 7 bases matching TRBD1. The J segment lost 7 bases and the V segment lost 6 bases, leaving 6 bases of the junction unmatched. Germline CDR1 is MNHEY and CDR2 is SVGAGI. CDR3 length equals 14 residues.

The chain is built from TRBV7-2 and TRBJ2-7; 9 nucleotides align to TRBD2. Germline assignment: CDR1 SGHTA and CDR2 FQGNSA. The junction had 6 bases not matched to a gene; V was cut back by 6 bases and J by 3 bases. This CDR3 has 14 amino acids. In DNA form, the CDR3 reads TGTGCCAGCAGTTACATTAGCGGGAGCTACGAGCAGTACTTC. Translation gives CASSYISGSYEQYF.

V usage is TRBV2 and J usage is TRBJ2-3, with TRBD2 matching over 7 bases. Trimming took 6 bases from V and 0 from J; bases not matched to a gene: 9. Germline V gene sequence: CDR1 SNHLY, CDR2 FYNNEI. The CDR3 extends over 16 amino acids. The CDR3 DNA reads as TGTGCCAGCAGAACTCCTAGCGGATTTAGCACAGATACGCAGTATTTT. It is translated as CASRTPSGFSTDTQYF.

This chain connects TRBV4-1 to TRBJ2-5, with D perhaps TRBD2 (6 bases). The ends were cut back, 2 bases at V and 5 bases at J, with 15 bases in the middle. The germline CDR1 and CDR2 sequences are MGHRA and YSYEKL. The CDR3 contains 15 residues. The CDR3 loop reads CASSQRTGAGETQYF. The CDR3, as DNA: TGCGCCAGCAGCCAAAGGACGGGAGCAGGGGAGACCCAGTACTTC.

In DNA form, the CDR3 reads TGCGCCAGCAGCTTGTTAGCGGGAAACTACAATGAGCAGTTCTTC. Its translation: CASSLLAGNYNEQFF. The chain carries TRBV5-1 and TRBJ2-1, with 8 bases identical to TRBD2. The CDR3 is 15 amino acids. V lost 1 base and J lost 3; bases outside the gene matches: 3. The germline gives CDR1 SGHRS, CDR2 YFSETQ.

The chain uses TRBV4-1 and TRBJ2-1; 12 nucleotides line up with TRBD2. V lost 3 bases to trimming and J lost 8 bases; unmatched junction nucleotides: 8. The CDR3 loop spans 16 amino acids. Germline CDR1 is MGHRA and CDR2 is YSYEKL. For the CDR3, the DNA is TGCGCCAGCAGCCACCGACTAGCGGGAGCTGACGATGAGCAGTTCTTC. Amino acid sequence: CASSHRLAGADDEQFF.

The J gene is TRBJ1-2, the V gene TRBV20-1; D is unclear. V dropped 4 bases and J dropped 2 bases, with 5 bases sitting between them. The CDR3 is 11 residues long. The germline CDR1 and CDR2 sequences are DFQATT and SNEGSKA (reference sequence). The CDR3 is CSATGNYGYTF. The CDR3 nucleotides read TGCAGTGCTACAGGAAACTATGGCTACACCTTC.

This clone was seen a single time. The V call is TRBV19, the J call TRBJ2-1, with 13 nucleotides matching TRBD2. Germline V gene sequence: CDR1 LNHDA, CDR2 SQIVND (reference sequence). V shed 5 bases and J 4 bases; nucleotides not matched to a gene: 5. This CDR3 is 16 amino acids long. The CDR3 coding sequence is TGTGCCAGTAGTGCGGGACTAGCGGGGATGTACAATGAGCAGTTCTTC. Its protein is CASSAGLAGMYNEQFF.

V and J are TRBV3-1 (or the pseudogene TRBV3-2) and TRBJ1-5; 10 nucleotides line up with TRBD1. V gave up 3 bases and J gave up 3 bases; unmatched junction bases: 5. This CDR3 has 16 residues. In germline, CDR1 is LGHDT, CDR2 YNNKEL (reference sequence). The CDR3 region is CASSQGQGRNNQPQHF. CDR3 DNA sequence: TGTGCCAGCAGCCAGGGACAGGGGCGAAACAATCAGCCCCAGCATTTT.

The chain joins TRBV6-6 to TRBJ1-5, with 8 bases that match TRBD1. V was clipped by 7 bases and J by 3 bases; unmatched bases: 5. In germline, CDR1 is MNHNY, CDR2 SVGAGI (reference sequence). This CDR3 is 14 amino acids long. CDR3 DNA sequence: TGTGCCAGCACCCCAGGGGGCCACAATCAGCCCCAGCATTTT. This gives the protein CASTPGGHNQPQHF.

The chain joins TRBV5-1 to TRBJ2-7, with D possibly TRBD2 on 6 matching bases. Germline V lookup: CDR1 SGHRS, CDR2 YFSETQ. CDR3 length equals 12 residues. Trimming removed 2 bases at V and 9 bases at J, with 12 bases between. This CDR3 reads CASSLLGRGQYF. Written as DNA, the CDR3 is TGCGCCAGCAGCTTACTAGGGCGGGGGCAGTACTTC.

The chain joins TRBV19 to TRBJ2-7, with 8 bases identical to TRBD1. Germline V lookup: CDR1 LNHDA, CDR2 SQIVND (reference sequence). Unmatched junction bases numbered 7, after V lost 9 bases and J lost 0 bases. The CDR3 is 14 residues long. This CDR3 reads CASRQGIYSYEQYF. The CDR3 DNA is TGTGCCAGCAGACAGGGGATCTACTCCTACGAGCAGTACTTC.

The chain combines TRBV3-1 (or the pseudogene TRBV3-2) with TRBJ2-5; D is uncertain. V was clipped by 3 bases and J by 4 bases, with 6 bases between them. The germline V gene encodes CDR1 LGHDT and CDR2 YNNKEL (reference sequence). The CDR3 covers 12 residues. CDR3 region: CASSQVAETQYF. CDR3 nucleotide sequence: TGTGCCAGCAGCCAGGTAGCAGAGACCCAGTACTTC.